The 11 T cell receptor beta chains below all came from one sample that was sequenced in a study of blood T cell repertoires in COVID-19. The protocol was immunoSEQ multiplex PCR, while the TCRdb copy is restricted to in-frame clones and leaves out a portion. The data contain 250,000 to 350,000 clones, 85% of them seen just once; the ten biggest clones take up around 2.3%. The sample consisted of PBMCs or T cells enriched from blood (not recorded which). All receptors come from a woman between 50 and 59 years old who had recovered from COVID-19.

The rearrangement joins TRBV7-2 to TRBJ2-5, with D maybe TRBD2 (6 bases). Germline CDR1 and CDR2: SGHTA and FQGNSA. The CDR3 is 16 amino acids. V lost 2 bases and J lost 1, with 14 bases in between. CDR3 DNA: TGTGCCAGCAGCTTACGCCTAGCGATAATCCAAGAGACCCAGTACTTC. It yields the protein CASSLRLAIIQETQYF.

The CDR3 nucleotides read TGTGCCAGTAGTATTACAAACAACGAAAACTATGGCTACACCTTC. Its protein is CASSITNNENYGYTF. This chain joins TRBV19 and TRBJ1-2; no firm D call. From germline, CDR1 is LNHDA and CDR2 SQIVND (reference sequence). This CDR3 spans 15 amino acids. Trimming pared 3 bases from V and 2 bases from J, leaving 13 bases between.

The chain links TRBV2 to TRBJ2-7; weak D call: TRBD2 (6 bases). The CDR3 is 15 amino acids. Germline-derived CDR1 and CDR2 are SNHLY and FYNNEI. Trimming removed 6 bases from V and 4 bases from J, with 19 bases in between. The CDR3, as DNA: TGTGCCAGCAGAAGGGATACTAGCAGAAGATACGAGCAGTACTTC. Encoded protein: CASRRDTSRRYEQYF.

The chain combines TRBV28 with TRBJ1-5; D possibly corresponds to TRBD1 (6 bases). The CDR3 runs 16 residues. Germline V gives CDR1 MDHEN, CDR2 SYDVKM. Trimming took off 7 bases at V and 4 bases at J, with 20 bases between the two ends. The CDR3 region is CASTIRDIQGNQPQHF. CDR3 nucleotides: TGTGCCAGCACCATACGGGATATACAGGGAAATCAGCCCCAGCATTTT.

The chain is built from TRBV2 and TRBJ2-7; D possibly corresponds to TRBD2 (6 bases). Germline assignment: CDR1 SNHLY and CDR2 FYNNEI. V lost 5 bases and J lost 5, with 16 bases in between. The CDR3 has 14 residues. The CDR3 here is CASSLQGGLDEQYF. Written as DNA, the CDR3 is TGTGCCAGCAGTCTCCAGGGAGGTTTAGACGAGCAGTACTTC. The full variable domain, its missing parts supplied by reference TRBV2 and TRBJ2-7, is EPEVTQTPSHQVTQMGQEVILRCVPISNHLYFYWYRQILGQKVEFLVSFYNNEISEKSEIFDDQFSVERPDGSNFTLKIRSTKLEDSAMYFCASSLQGGLDEQYFGPGTRLTVT.

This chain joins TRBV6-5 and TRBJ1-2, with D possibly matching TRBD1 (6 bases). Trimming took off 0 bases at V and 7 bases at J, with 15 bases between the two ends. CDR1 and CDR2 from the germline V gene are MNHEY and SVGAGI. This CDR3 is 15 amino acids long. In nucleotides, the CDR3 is TGTGCCAGCAGTTACTCTCGGGGGGGCGCTGGTGGCTACACCTTC. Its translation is CASSYSRGGAGGYTF.

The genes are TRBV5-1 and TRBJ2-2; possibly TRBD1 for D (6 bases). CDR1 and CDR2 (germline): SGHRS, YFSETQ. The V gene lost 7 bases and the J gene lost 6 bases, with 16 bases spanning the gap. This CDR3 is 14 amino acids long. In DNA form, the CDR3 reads TGCGCCAGCCAGCAGATCCAGGGGTCCGGGGAGCTGTTTTTT. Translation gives CASQQIQGSGELFF. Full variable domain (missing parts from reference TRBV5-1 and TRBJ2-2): KAGVTQTPRYLIKTRGQQVTLSCSPISGHRSVSWYQQTPGQGLQFLFEYFSETQRNKGNFPGRFSGRQFSNSRSEMNVSTLELGDSALYLCASQQIQGSGELFFGEGSRLTVL.

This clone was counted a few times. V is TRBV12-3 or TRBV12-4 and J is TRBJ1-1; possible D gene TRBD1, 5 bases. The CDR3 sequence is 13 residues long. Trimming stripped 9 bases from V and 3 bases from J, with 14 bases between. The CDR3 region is CASRLRGDTEAFF. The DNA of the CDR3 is TGTGCCAGTCGCCTCCGGGGGGACACTGAAGCTTTCTTT.

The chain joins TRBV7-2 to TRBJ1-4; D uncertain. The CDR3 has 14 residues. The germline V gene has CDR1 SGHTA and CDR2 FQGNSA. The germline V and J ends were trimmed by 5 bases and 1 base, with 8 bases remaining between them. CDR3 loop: CASSQQITNEKLFF. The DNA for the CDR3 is TGTGCCAGCAGCCAACAGATAACTAATGAAAAACTGTTTTTT.

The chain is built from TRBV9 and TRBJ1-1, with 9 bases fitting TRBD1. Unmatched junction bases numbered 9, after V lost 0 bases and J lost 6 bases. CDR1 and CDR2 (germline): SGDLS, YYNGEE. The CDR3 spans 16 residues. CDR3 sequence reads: CASSVGGDRVVAEAFF. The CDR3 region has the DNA TGTGCCAGCAGCGTAGGGGGGGACAGGGTAGTCGCTGAAGCTTTCTTT. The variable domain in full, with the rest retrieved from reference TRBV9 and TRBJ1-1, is DSGVTQTPKHLITATGQRVTLRCSPRSGDLSVYWYQQSLDQGLQFLIQYYNGEERAKGNILERFSAQQFPDLHSELNLSSLELGDSALYFCASSVGGDRVVAEAFFGQGTRLTVV.

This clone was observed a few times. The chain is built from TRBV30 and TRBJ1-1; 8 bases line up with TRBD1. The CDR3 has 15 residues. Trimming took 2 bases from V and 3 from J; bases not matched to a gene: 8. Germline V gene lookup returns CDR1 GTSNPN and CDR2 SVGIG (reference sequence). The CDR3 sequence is CAWSPWNRGDTEAFF. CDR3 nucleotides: TGTGCCTGGAGTCCCTGGAACAGGGGGGACACTGAAGCTTTCTTT.